The entry below describes one TCR beta chain. The V segment lost 5 bases and the J segment 3 bases; nucleotides outside the gene matches: 5. The CDR3 is made up of 15 amino acids. Germline CDR1 reads SGHDN; CDR2 reads FVKESK. The repertoire was sequenced with immunoSEQ multiplex PCR; TCRdb's copy has only in-frame clones and lacks some. This table holds under 80,000 clones, around 88% found once. The sample comes from a study of blood T cell repertoires in COVID-19. Overall study: The origin of the acute and convalescent COVID-19 samples was the United States, Italy and Spain. PBMCs, B-cell-depleted T cells, or T cells were the source of the cDNA or gDNA that made up the material.

The clonotype originates from a human donor in a cohort sampled during active COVID-19. The chain couples TRBV14 to TRBJ2-1; 9 nucleotides match TRBD1. Sequences were obtained from peripheral blood. For the CDR3, the DNA is TGTGCCAGCAGCAAGGACAGGGGAGGCTACAATGAGCAGTTCTTC. It is translated as CASSKDRGGYNEQFF.